The clone carrying this T cell receptor (beta chain) was counted only a few times. What it recognizes is unknown. The data were obtained in a study of Ad26.COV2.S vaccination and SARS-CoV-2 variants. For the study at large: Intramuscular Ad26.COV2.S at 5x10^10 or 1x10^11 viral particles. Notes on the study in general: Considerable breadth of spike-specific CD8+ and CD4+ T cell responses has reportedly been documented following vaccination. Placebo recipients had lower spike-specific TCR breadth than vaccine recipients.

Germline CDR1 reads LNHDA; CDR2 reads SQIVND (reference sequence). The CDR3 is made up of 15 amino acids. The V gene end was trimmed by 5 bases and the J gene end by 3 bases; junction bases not matched to a gene: 7. Specified treatment: some 20 received Ad26.COV2.S at low or high dose, single or two shots; a few received placebo; per-sample allocation not given. Day 63 following the first vaccine or placebo injection was when the samples were taken. Sequenced by immunoSEQ multiplex PCR; TCRdb stores in-frame clones only, minus some. The repertoire holds around 320,000 clones, with around 85% as singletons.

The chain links TRBV19 to TRBJ1-2; 9 bases align to TRBD1. This sample comprised peripheral blood, obtained in a trial of Ad26.COV2.S vaccine versus placebo. This receptor was obtained from a person between 18 and 60 years old who received the Ad26.COV2.S COVID-19 vaccine or a placebo. CDR3 bases: TGTGCCAGTAGTCACCATCGACAGGGGGACTATGGCTACACCTTC. Translated: CASSHHRQGDYGYTF.